Sequencing of this TCR beta chain was carried out in a study of CD8 T cells in ankylosing spondylitis. Whole-study results and caveats: A TCR beta motif made of eight highly homologous variants seemed typical of ankylosing spondylitis blood.

On this clonotype itself: Its cognate antigen is unknown.

Researchers built TCR beta libraries using quantitative 5'-RACE with molecular barcodes. Each CDR3 protein is one row after TCRdb ran MiXCR on the 5' RACE reads. The sample consists of around 770,000 distinct CDR3 sequences, about 20% of them appearing once. There are 14 residues in the CDR3. The germline V and J ends were trimmed by 3 bases and 7 bases, with 17 bases remaining between them. Looked up from germline, CDR1 is SGHDT and CDR2 is YYEEEE. The sequence was collected from a male donor with ankylosing spondylitis. V is TRBV5-6 and J is TRBJ2-7; a possible D gene is TRBD2 (5 bases). Sample: blood, either unsorted or a sorted T cell fraction (not recorded which). In DNA, the CDR3 is TGTGCCAGCAGCTACCCACCGGGATCCACGGAGCAGTACTTC. Translated, it gives CASSYPPGSTEQYF.